The clone carrying this TCR beta chain showed up just once. Its antigen is not known. Germline CDR1 SGHRS, CDR2 YFSETQ. This CDR3 comprises 14 residues. V lost 3 bases to trimming and J lost 0 bases, with 9 bases between them. This sample was included in a study of T cells in localized non-small cell lung cancer. Points from the study as a whole: Out of the top 100 tumor clones, a median approximately 50 were seen in adjacent lung. Prolonged overall survival went with higher T cell density in the blood.

The protocol was immunoSEQ multiplex PCR, while the TCRdb copy is restricted to in-frame clones and leaves out a portion. This sample has 35,000 to 40,000 clones, with roughly 86% found just once. The source of this sequence is a man aged 35 to 69 with stage I lung adenocarcinoma. The source material was peripheral blood, sampled before any cancer treatment. The V gene is TRBV5-1, the J gene TRBJ2-5; D remains ambiguous. The CDR3 here is CASSSRPDQETQYF. CDR3 sequence (DNA): TGCGCCAGCAGCTCGAGGCCGGACCAAGAGACCCAGTACTTC. Combining the CDR3 with reference TRBV5-1 and TRBJ2-5 gives the whole variable domain KAGVTQTPRYLIKTRGQQVTLSCSPISGHRSVSWYQQTPGQGLQFLFEYFSETQRNKGNFPGRFSGRQFSNSRSEMNVSTLELGDSALYLCASSSRPDQETQYFGPGTRLLVL.